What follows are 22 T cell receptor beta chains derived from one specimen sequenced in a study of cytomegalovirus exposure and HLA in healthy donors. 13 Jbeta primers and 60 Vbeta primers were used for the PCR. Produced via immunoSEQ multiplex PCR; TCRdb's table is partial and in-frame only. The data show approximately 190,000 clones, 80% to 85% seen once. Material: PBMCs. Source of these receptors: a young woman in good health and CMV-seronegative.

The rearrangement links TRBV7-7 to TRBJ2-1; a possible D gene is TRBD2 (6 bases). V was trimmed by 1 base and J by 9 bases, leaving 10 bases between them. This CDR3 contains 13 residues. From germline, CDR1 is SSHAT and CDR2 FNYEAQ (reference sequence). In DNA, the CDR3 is TGTGCCAGCAGCTTAGAGGGGCGGGGTGAGCAGTTCTTC. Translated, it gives CASSLEGRGEQFF.

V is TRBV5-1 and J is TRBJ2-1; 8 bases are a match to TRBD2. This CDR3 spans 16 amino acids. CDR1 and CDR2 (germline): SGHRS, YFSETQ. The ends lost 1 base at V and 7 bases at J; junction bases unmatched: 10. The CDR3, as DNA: TGCGCCAGCAGCTTGTGGGCGGGAGGCCTAGGTAATGAGCAGTTCTTC. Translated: CASSLWAGGLGNEQFF.

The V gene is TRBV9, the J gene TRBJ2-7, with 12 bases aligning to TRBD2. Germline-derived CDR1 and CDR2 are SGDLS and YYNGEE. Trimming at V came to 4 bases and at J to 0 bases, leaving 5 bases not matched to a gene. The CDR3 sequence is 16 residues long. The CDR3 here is CASSSSGRALSYEQYF. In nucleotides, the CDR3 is TGTGCCAGCAGCTCTAGCGGGAGGGCTCTCTCCTACGAGCAGTACTTC.

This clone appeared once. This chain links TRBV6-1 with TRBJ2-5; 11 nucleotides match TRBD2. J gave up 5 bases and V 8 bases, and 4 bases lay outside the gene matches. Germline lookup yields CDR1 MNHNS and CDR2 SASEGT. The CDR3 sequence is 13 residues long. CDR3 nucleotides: TGTGCCAGCTCGGCTAGCGGGAGGGAGACCCAGTACTTC. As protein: CASSASGRETQYF.

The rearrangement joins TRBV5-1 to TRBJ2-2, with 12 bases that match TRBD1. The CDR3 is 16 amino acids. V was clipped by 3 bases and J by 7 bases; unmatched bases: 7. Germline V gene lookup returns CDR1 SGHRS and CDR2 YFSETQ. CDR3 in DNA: TGCGCCAGCAGCTACCCCGGGACAGGGGGCGTCGGGGAGCTGTTTTTT. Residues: CASSYPGTGGVGELFF.

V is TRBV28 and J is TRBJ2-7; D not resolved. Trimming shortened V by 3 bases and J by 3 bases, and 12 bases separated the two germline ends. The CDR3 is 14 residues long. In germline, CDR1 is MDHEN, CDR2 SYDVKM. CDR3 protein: CASSFSPRVYEQYF. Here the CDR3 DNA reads TGTGCCAGCAGTTTTTCCCCCCGGGTCTACGAGCAGTACTTC.

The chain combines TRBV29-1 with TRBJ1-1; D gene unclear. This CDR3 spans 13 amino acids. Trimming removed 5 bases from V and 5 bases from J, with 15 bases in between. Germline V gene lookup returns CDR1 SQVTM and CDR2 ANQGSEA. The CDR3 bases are TGCAGCGTTAAAAGAGACACTGGGACTGAAGCTTTCTTT. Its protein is CSVKRDTGTEAFF.

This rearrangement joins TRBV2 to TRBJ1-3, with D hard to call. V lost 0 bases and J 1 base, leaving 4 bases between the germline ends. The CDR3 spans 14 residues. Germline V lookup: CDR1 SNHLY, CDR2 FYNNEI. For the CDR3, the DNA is TGTGCCAGCAGTGAAGCAACATCTGGAAACACCATATATTTT. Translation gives CASSEATSGNTIYF.

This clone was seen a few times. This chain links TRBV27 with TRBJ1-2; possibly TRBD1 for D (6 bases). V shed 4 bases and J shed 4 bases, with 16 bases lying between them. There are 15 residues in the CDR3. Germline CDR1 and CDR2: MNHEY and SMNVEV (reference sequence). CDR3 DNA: TGTGCCAGCAGTTCCGCGACAGGAGGAATCTATGGCTACACCTTC. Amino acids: CASSSATGGIYGYTF.

CDR3 in DNA: TGTGCCAGCAGCTTAGAGTTCGGGGAGTGGGGTCTGAATCAGCCCCAGCATTTT. Its translation is CASSLEFGEWGLNQPQHF. The chain links TRBV7-8 to TRBJ1-5; no clear D gene. CDR1 and CDR2 from the germline V gene are SGHVS and FQNEAQ. The V gene lost 1 base and the J gene lost 4 bases, with 20 bases spanning the gap. CDR3 length: 18 amino acids.

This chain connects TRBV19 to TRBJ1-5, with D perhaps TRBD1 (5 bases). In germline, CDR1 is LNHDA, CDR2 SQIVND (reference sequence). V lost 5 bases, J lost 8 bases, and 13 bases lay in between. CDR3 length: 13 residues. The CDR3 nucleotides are TGTGCCAGTAGTTCCGGACATTTAGAGCCCCAGCATTTT. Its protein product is CASSSGHLEPQHF.

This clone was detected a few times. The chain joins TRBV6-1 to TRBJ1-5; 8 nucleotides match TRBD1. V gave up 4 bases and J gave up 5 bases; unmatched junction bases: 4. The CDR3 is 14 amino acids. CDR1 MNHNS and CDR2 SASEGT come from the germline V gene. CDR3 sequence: CASSVDRGHQPQHF. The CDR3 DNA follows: TGTGCCAGCAGTGTCGACAGGGGCCATCAGCCCCAGCATTTT.

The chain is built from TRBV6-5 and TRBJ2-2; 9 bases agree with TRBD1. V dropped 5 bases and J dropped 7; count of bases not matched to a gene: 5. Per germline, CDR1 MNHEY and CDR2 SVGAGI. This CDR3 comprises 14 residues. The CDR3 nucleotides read TGTGCCAGCAGTCGGACAGGGGAGGTCGGGGAGCTGTTTTTT. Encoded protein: CASSRTGEVGELFF.

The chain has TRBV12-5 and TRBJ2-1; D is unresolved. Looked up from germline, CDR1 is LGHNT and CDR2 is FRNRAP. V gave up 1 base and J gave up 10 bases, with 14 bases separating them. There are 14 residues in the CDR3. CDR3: CASGLEPFRSEQFF. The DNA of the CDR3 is TGTGCTAGTGGTTTGGAGCCCTTTCGGTCCGAGCAGTTCTTC.

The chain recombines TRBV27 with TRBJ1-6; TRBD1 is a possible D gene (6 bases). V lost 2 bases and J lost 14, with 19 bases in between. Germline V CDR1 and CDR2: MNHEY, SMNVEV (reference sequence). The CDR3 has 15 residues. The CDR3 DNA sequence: TGTGCCAGCAGTTTACTCCCCGGACAGCCTGGAACCCTCCACTTT. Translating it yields CASSLLPGQPGTLHF.

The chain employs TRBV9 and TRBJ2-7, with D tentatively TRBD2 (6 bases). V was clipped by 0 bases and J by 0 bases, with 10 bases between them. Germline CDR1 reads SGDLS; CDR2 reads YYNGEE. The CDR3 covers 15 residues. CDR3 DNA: TGTGCCAGCAGCGTAGGACTAGGGTCCTCCTACGAGCAGTACTTC. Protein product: CASSVGLGSSYEQYF.

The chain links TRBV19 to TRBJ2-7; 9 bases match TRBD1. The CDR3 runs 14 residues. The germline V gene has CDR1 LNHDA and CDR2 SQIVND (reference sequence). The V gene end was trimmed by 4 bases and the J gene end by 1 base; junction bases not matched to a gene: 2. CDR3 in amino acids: CASSKGQGSYEQYF. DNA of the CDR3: TGTGCCAGTAGTAAGGGACAGGGATCCTACGAGCAGTACTTC.

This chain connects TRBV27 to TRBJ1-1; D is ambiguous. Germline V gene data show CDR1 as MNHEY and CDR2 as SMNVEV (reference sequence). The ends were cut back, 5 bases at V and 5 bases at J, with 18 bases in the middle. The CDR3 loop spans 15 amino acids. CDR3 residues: CASSSSIPLRTEAFF. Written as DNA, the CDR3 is TGTGCCAGCAGTAGTAGTATCCCGCTTAGAACTGAAGCTTTCTTT.

The CDR3, as DNA: TGTGCCAGCAGCGTAGCAGGGCTTACTGAAGCTTTCTTT. This translates into CASSVAGLTEAFF. V is TRBV9 and J is TRBJ1-1; tentatively, D is TRBD1 (5 bases). V lost 0 bases, J lost 5 bases, and 8 bases lay in between. Germline assignment: CDR1 SGDLS and CDR2 YYNGEE. The CDR3 loop spans 13 amino acids.

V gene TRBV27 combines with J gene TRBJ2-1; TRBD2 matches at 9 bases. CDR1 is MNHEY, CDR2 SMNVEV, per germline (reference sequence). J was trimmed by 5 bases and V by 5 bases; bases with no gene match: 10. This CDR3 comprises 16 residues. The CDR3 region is CASSPLTSGIDNEQFF. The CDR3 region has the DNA TGTGCCAGCAGTCCACTGACTAGCGGAATAGACAATGAGCAGTTCTTC.

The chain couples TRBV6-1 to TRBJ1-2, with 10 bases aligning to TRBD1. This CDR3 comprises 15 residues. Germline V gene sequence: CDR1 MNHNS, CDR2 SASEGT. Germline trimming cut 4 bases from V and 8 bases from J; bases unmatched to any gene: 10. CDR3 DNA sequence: TGTGCCAGCAGTGCATCGGGACAGGGGTTCGAAGGCTACACCTTC. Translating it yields CASSASGQGFEGYTF.

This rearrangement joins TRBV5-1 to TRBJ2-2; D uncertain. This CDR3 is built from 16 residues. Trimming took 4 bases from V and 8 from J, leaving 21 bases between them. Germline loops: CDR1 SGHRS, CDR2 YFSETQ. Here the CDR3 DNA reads TGCGCCAGCAGCCCTCTTCCCCCAGGCCAGTCTGGGGAGCTGTTTTTT. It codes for CASSPLPPGQSGELFF.